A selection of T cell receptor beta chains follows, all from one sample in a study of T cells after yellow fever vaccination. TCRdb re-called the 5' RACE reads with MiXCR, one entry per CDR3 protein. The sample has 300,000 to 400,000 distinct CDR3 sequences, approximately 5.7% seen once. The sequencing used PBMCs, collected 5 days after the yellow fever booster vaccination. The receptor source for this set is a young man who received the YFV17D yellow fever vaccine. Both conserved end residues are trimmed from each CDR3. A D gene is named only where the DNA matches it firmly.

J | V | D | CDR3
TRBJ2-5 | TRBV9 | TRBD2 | ASSVGRLGLEGETQY
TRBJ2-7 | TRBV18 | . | ASSPQDSYEQY
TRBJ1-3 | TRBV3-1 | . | ASSRTDSGNTIY
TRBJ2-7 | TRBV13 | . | ASSFGEMGAYEQY
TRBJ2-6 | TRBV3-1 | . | ASSPSGGSSGANVLT
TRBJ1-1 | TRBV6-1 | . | ASSPGWSLNTEAF
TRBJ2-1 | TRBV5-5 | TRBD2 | ASSFERAGYNEQF
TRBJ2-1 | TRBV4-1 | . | ASSQPVGYNEQF
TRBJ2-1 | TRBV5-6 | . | ASTVEENSYNEQF
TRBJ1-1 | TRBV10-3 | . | AITGTRYTEAF
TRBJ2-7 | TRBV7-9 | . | ASSLGPNEQY
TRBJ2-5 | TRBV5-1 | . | ASSSAGTGKQETQY
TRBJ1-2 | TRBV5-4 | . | ASSFGQPRGYT
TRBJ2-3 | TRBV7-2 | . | ASSLYVVGTGADTQY
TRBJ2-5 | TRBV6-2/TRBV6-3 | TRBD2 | ASSYSGLVETQY
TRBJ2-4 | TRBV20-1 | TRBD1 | SAGWDRNIQY
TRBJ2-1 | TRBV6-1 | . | ASSPERALYNEQF
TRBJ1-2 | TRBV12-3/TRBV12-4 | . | ASSLMGNYGYT
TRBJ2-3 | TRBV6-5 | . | ASSYDSPSTDTQY
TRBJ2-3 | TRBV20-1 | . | SASGEGGSDTQY
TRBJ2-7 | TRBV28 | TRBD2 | ASSSSGTSGRSKFGQY
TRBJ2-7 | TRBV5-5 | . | ASSFSRQSYEQY
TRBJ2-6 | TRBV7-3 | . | ASSAPSSTGPDAGANVLT
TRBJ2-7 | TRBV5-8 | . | ASSRRTRTGGLEQY
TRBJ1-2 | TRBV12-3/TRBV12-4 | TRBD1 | ANSRDRGKGGYT
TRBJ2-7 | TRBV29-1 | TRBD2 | SVGGAGGKYEQY
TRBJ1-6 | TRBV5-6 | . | ASSLARAYSPLH
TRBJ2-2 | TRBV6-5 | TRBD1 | ASSYRKGASPGELF
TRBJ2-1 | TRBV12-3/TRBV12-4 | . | ASRPDSSLNDNEQF
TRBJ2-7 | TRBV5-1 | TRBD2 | ASSRTSGYEQY
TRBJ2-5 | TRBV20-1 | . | SAVGRGLTAQY
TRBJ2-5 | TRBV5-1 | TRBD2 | ASSLTSGGQETQY
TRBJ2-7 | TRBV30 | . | AWSPPGEYEQY
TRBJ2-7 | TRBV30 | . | AWSARRVSEQY
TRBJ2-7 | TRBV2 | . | ASSTGYEQY
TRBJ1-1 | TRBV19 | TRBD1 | ASSTYRGALIGTEAF
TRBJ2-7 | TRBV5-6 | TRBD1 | ASSELDRVAYEQY
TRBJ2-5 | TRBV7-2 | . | ASSLPPLETQY
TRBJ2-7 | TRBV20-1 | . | SARPLLYEQY
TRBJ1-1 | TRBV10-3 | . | AISSRGANTEAF